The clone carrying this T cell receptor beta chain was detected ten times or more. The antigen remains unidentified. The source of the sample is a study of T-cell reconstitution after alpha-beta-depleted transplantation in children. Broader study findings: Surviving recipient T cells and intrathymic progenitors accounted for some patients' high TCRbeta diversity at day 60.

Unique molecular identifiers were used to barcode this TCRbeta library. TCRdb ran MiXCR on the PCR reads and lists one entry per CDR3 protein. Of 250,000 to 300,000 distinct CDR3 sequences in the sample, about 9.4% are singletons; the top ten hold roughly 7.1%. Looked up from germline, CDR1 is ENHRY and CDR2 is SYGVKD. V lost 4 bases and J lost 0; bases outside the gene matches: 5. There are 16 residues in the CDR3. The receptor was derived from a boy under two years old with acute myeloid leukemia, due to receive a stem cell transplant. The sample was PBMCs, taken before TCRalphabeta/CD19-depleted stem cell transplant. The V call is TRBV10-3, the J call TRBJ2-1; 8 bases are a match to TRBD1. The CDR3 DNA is TGTGCCATCAGTGGCACAGGGGGTTTCTCCTACAATGAGCAGTTCTTC. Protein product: CAISGTGGFSYNEQFF.